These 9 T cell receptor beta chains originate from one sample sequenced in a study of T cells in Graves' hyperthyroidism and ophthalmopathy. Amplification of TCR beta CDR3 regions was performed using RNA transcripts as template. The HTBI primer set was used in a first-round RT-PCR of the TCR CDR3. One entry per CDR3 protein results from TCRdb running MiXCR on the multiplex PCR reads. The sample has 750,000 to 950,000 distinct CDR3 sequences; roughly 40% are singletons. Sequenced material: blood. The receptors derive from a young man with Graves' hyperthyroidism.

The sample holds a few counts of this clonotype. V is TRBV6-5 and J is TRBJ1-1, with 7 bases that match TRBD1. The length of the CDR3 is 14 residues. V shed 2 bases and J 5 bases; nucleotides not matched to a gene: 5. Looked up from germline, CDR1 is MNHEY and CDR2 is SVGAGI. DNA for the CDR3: TGTGCCAGCAGTTACCAGGGGGACAAAACTGAAGCTTTCTTT. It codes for CASSYQGDKTEAFF.

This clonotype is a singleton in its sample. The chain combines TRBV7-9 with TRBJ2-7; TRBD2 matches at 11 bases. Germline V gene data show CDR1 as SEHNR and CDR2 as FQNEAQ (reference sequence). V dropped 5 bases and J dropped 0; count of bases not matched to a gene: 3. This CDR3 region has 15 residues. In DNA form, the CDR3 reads TGTGCCAGCAGCGTGGGACTAGCGGACTCCTACGAGCAGTACTTC. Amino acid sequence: CASSVGLADSYEQYF.

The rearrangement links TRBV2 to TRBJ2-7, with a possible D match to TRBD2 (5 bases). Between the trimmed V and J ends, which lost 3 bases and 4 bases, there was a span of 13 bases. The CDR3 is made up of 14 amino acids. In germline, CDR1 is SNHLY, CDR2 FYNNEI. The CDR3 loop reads CASSDKARTYEQYF. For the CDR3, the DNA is TGTGCCAGCAGTGATAAGGCCAGGACTTACGAGCAGTACTTC.

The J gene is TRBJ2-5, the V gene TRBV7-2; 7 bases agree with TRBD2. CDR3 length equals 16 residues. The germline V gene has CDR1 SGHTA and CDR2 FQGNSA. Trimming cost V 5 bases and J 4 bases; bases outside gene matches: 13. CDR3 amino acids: CASSLMTVGEGETQYF. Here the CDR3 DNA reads TGTGCCAGCAGCCTCATGACGGTCGGGGAGGGAGAGACCCAGTACTTC. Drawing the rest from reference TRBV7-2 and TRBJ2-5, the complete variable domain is GAGVSQSPSNKVTEKGKDVELRCDPISGHTALYWYRQSLGQGLEFLIYFQGNSAPDKSGLPSDRFSAERTGGSVSTLTIQRTQQEDSAVYLCASSLMTVGEGETQYFGPGTRLLVL.

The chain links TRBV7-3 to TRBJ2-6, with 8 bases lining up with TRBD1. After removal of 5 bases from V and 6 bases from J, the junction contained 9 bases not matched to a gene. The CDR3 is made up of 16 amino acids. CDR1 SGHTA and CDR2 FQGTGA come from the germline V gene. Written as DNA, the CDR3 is TGTGCCAGCAGCCCGACAGGGGACAAAGAGGCCAACGTCCTGACTTTC. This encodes CASSPTGDKEANVLTF.

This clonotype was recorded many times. The CDR3 bases are TGTGCCAGTAGCAACAGGGGAAGCACTGAAGCTTTCTTT. Protein: CASSNRGSTEAFF. This chain joins TRBV19 and TRBJ1-1, with 7 bases aligning to TRBD1. The length of the CDR3 is 13 residues. The junction had 5 bases not matched to a gene; V was cut back by 6 bases and J by 4 bases. Looked up from germline, CDR1 is LNHDA and CDR2 is SQIVND (reference sequence).

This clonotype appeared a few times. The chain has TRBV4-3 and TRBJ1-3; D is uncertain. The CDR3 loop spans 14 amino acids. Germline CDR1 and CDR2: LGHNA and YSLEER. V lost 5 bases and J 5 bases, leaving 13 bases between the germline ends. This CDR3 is CASSASGPRNTIYF. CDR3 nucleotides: TGCGCCAGCAGCGCCTCAGGTCCTCGAAACACCATATATTTT.

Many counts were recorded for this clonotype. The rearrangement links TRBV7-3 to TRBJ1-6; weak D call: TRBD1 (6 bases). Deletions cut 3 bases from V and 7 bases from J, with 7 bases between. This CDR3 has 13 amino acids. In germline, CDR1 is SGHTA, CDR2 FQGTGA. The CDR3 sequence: CASSFDRNSPLHF. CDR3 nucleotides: TGTGCCAGCAGCTTCGACAGGAATTCACCCCTCCACTTT.

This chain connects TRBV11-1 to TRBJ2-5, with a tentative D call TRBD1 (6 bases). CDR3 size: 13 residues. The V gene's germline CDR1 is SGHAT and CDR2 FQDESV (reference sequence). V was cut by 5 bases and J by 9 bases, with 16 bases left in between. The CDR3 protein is CASSAGQSGAQYF. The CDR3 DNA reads TGTGCCAGCAGCGCTGGACAGTCCGGGGCCCAGTACTTC.